The present T cell receptor (beta chain) was sequenced within a study of T cell repertoires in cytomegalovirus infection. Overall study: Selection of CMV epitopes for the study included recently identified HLA-C-restricted and well-studied HLA-B-restricted ones.

Remarks on this clonotype: Its specificity is not known.

CDR1 is ENHRY and CDR2 is SYGVKD in the germline V gene. The CDR3 totals 15 residues. Trimming removed 3 bases at V and 5 bases at J, with 15 bases between. MiXCR, run by TCRdb on the reads, gives a single entry per CDR3 protein. This sample yields about 570,000 distinct CDR3 sequences, of which roughly 42% are seen a single time; about 46% belongs to the top ten. The origin of this receptor is a human donor in good health (CMV status not recorded). Some clones in this sample may be carry-over from other donors' samples. Sequencing used cultured PBMCs, obtained from culture after CMV antigen stimulation. The V and J genes are TRBV10-3 and TRBJ2-3, with a weak D call TRBD1 (6 bases). CDR3 in amino acids: CAISEMVGAKDTQYF. CDR3 bases: TGTGCCATCAGTGAAATGGTGGGGGCTAAAGATACGCAGTATTTT.